This T cell receptor beta chain was retrieved from a study of shared clonotypes between healthy human individuals. V gave up 1 base and J gave up 3 bases; unmatched junction bases: 1. The length of the CDR3 is 15 residues. Germline V gene sequence: CDR1 SGHDT, CDR2 YYEEEE. Profiled with immunoSEQ multiplex PCR; TCRdb holds only in-frame clones, not every one. The sample consists of 400,000 to 500,000 clones, around 80% of them appearing once. Material: PBMCs. This clonotype was sampled from a woman in her thirties or forties in good health. Some clones in this sample may be carry-over from other donors' samples. This chain links TRBV5-6 with TRBJ2-1; 10 nucleotides line up with TRBD2. Here the CDR3 reads CASSLLAGDYNEQFF. The DNA for the CDR3 is TGTGCCAGCAGCTTGCTAGCGGGAGACTACAATGAGCAGTTCTTC.